Described below is a single TCR beta chain sequence and its context. The data originate from a study of Ad26.COV2.S vaccination and SARS-CoV-2 variants. Turning to the study itself: The donor was enrolled in the Ad26.COV2.S arm of the COV1001 trial. Recipients of Ad26.COV2.S got it intramuscularly, once or twice 56 days apart.

The CDR3 loop spans 15 amino acids. CDR1 and CDR2 from the germline V gene are LNHDA and SQIVND (reference sequence). J lost 6 bases, V lost 3 bases, and 5 bases had no gene match. This table comes from immunoSEQ multiplex PCR, and its TCRdb copy is limited to in-frame clones, with some not included. Of more than 350,000 clones listed, over 75% are singletons. Sample treatment: around 19 received Ad26.COV2.S at low or high dose, single or two shots; five or six received placebo; per-sample allocation not given. Specimen acquisition occurred on day 63 following the initial vaccine or placebo injection. Whoever gave the sample was an adult aged 18-55 years in Boston.

The material was peripheral blood, obtained in a trial of Ad26.COV2.S vaccine versus placebo. The chain joins TRBV19 to TRBJ2-1; 10 nucleotides match TRBD1. The sequence came from a person between 18 and 59 years old who received the Ad26.COV2.S COVID-19 vaccine or a placebo. For the CDR3, the DNA is TGTGCCAGTAGTATCCGGGACAGGGGTATCAATGAGCAGTTCTTC. It yields the protein CASSIRDRGINEQFF.